This TCR beta chain came from a study of T cell responses to AZD1222 COVID-19 vaccine (dated by TCRdb to the early 2020s). About the full investigation: AZD1222 recipients with second doses at about 4 weeks or about 12 weeks were pooled, because spike-specific TCR depth and breadth did not differ between schedules. A total of around 240 trial participants underwent TCR sequencing, of whom some 200 had received two doses of AZD1222 and around 26 had received two doses of the MenACWY control vaccine. Trial participants were enrolled by age into subgroups of 18-55, 56-69 and 70-plus years, and 148, 28 and 57 TCR-sequenced participants, respectively, were included in these subgroups. The paper as a whole reports these results and caveats: Reportedly, almost half of the unique spike-specific TCRs recognized epitopes lying outside the regions that are mutated in the B.1.351 and B.1.1.7 variants. The vaccine-associated CD4 TCRs covered the entire spike protein, and the dominant responses fell in regions 160-218 and 743-854. The 56-69-year group was small, and its depth increase did not reach significance, likely because of low power. Participants were mostly white British and included more females than males, and it was suggested by the authors that clonal diversity may have been underestimated. Conclusions about previously exposed vaccinees are limited, since just five to seven AZD1222 recipients were seropositive for SARS-CoV-2 at baseline. After two AZD1222 doses, both the breadth and the depth of spike-specific TCRs were significantly higher than at day 0 and than in MenACWY recipients. Because no day 14 peak-response samples were available, repertoires were characterized only after the peak T cell response.

For this chain, trimming is 6 bases at the V end and 9 bases at the J end, and the number of junction bases without a gene match is 9. CDR1 and CDR2 (MNHEY, SVGAGI) derive from the germline V gene. The CDR3 covers 13 residues, taking in both the cysteine and the phenylalanine. Just the 39-base CDR3 DNA is kept, in frame starting at base 1. The CDR3 regions of human TCRbeta chains were analyzed by immunosequencing. The paper's processing steps were these. TCRs in the repertoires were matched against a reference library of SARS-CoV-2-specific TCRs that had been generated with the MIRA antigen-specificity platform. Breadth was defined as the fraction of unique TCRs that were SARS-CoV-2-associated. Depth was defined as the fraction of total T cells that were SARS-CoV-2-associated. Using the MIRA data, each spike-specific TCR was assigned both to the spike region to which the TCR was reactive and to a CD4 or CD8 class. Log10-transformed breadth and depth values were compared by one-way ANOVA with Sidak's multiple comparisons tests. TCRdb stores this immuneACCESS table with in-frame sequences only. Part of the clones is absent; in the studies checked, under half of the shortfall reflects unresolved V genes, and no reason is known for the rest. The DNA was the basis for D and trimming; V, J and clone size are from that table. This sample gives 110,000 to 150,000 clones in total; about nine tenths of them show up just once. About 3.4% of the sample belongs to the ten largest clones.

Interpreted using the paper, the time point label stands for: baseline before first vaccination. The vaccinee samples were drawn from two UK trials, COV001 and COV002, one of which was a single-blind randomized controlled phase 2/3 trial testing AZD1222 (ChAdOx1 nCoV-19) in healthy adults. For TCRbeta chain sequencing, PBMC samples from trial participants were taken at day 0 and at day 28 after the second dose. For this clone: Its antigen is not yet known. No much larger clone is present one base from it, and per-base qualities are unavailable.

The receptor was derived from an adult in good health. Sequenced material: peripheral blood, taken on day 0 of AZD1222 vaccination. Rearrangement joined TRBV6-5 to TRBJ1-2; 8 nucleotides in the junction match TRBD1. The CDR3 has the sequence CASSAGQGVSYTF. DNA sequence: TGTGCCAGCAGCGCCGGACAGGGTGTGAGCTACACCTTC.